This T cell receptor (beta chain) was found in a study of technical replicates of blood from a few donors. This CDR3 has 15 residues. V shed 0 bases, J shed 9 bases, and the junction held 5 bases outside the gene matches. Germline V gene sequence: CDR1 MNHEY, CDR2 SVGAGI. Here immunoSEQ multiplex PCR was the method, and the copy in TCRdb shows in-frame clones only, minus some. The table has tens of thousands of clones, roughly 94% seen once. The chain links TRBV6-5 to TRBJ2-1; the match to TRBD2 covers 10 bases. Sequencing input: T cells isolated from PBMCs. The receptor was isolated from a human donor in good health. The CDR3 nucleotides are TGTGCCAGCAGTTACTCTCCCAGCGGGAGGGCTGAGCAGTTCTTC. Its protein is CASSYSPSGRAEQFF.